This entry describes one T cell receptor beta chain. Its antigen remains unknown. This entry belongs to a study of shared clonotypes between healthy human individuals. Study outcomes and limitations: The naive CD4 repertoires of several donors were compared, and around 5% of clonotypes were shared. Against clonotypes common to all four donors, non-shared ones had lower generation probabilities.

The ends lost 0 bases at V and 5 bases at J; junction bases unmatched: 3. The germline V gene encodes CDR1 SGHNT and CDR2 YYREEE (reference sequence). The CDR3 spans 15 residues. The data were produced by immunoSEQ multiplex PCR, yet TCRdb's version contains in-frame clones alone and is incomplete. The table records 2 million to 2.5 million clones, nearly 97% of them present only once. This clonotype was obtained from a man aged 18 to 29 in good health. This rearrangement joins TRBV5-4 to TRBJ2-7; 12 bases agree with TRBD2. The sequenced sample consisted of naive CD4+ T cells sorted from blood. Subset given: CD45RA+ positively selected. Here the CDR3 reads CASSLATSGGNEQYF. CDR3 DNA sequence: TGTGCCAGCAGCTTGGCGACTAGCGGGGGCAACGAGCAGTACTTC.